These 32 T cell receptor beta chains originate from one sample sequenced in a study of blood T cell repertoires in COVID-19. Profiling relied on immunoSEQ multiplex PCR, and the TCRdb table lists in-frame clones only, not all of them. Of more than 200,000 clones in the sample, nearly 90% were seen once. Sequencing used PBMCs or T cells enriched from blood (not recorded which). All receptors come from a man aged 30 to 45 who had recovered from COVID-19.

This clone was observed a single time. The J gene is TRBJ2-4, the V gene TRBV9, with D tentatively TRBD1 (6 bases). Per the germline V gene, CDR1 is SGDLS and CDR2 is YYNGEE. The ends were cut back, 4 bases at V and 6 bases at J, with 14 bases in the middle. This CDR3 has 14 amino acids. CDR3 loop: CASSSTGTGNIQYF. The CDR3 DNA is TGTGCCAGCAGCTCCACAGGGACGGGAAACATTCAGTACTTC.

This clone was detected only once. V is TRBV5-4 and J is TRBJ2-7; weak D call: TRBD2 (6 bases). In germline, CDR1 is SGHNT, CDR2 YYREEE (reference sequence). Trimming shortened V by 1 base and J by 5 bases, and 10 bases separated the two germline ends. The CDR3 length is 13 residues. This CDR3 reads CASSLRLVDEQYF. The CDR3 DNA reads TGTGCCAGCAGCTTGAGACTAGTGGACGAGCAGTACTTC. Using reference TRBV5-4 and TRBJ2-7 for the parts outside the CDR3, the full variable domain is ETGVTQSPTHLIKTRGQQVTLRCSSQSGHNTVSWYQQALGQGPQFIFQYYREEENGRGNFPPRFSGLQFPNYSSELNVNALELDDSALYLCASSLRLVDEQYFGPGTRLTVT.

J is TRBJ2-7 and V is TRBV7-2; tentative D call: TRBD1 (7 bases). Trimming stripped 0 bases from V and 3 bases from J, with 12 bases between. The CDR3 runs to 15 residues. The germline gives CDR1 SGHTA, CDR2 FQGNSA. CDR3 residues: CASSLADRRGYEQYF. The CDR3 DNA follows: TGTGCCAGCAGCTTAGCGGACAGGCGGGGCTACGAGCAGTACTTC.

This clone showed up just a few times. The chain combines TRBV3-1 (or the pseudogene TRBV3-2) with TRBJ2-7; 8 bases are a match to TRBD2. This CDR3 has 15 residues. Looked up from germline, CDR1 is LGHDT and CDR2 is YNNKEL (reference sequence). The V segment lost 6 bases and the J segment 1 base; nucleotides outside the gene matches: 8. The CDR3 sequence is CASSVTSGDSYEQYF. In nucleotides, the CDR3 is TGTGCCAGCAGTGTAACTAGCGGTGATTCCTACGAGCAGTACTTC.

CDR3 bases: TGTGCCAGCAGCTTAGGCGGACTAGCGGGGGGAAACATTCAGTACTTC. It translates to CASSLGGLAGGNIQYF. The J gene is TRBJ2-4, the V gene TRBV7-2; 14 bases are a match to TRBD2. V lost 1 base, J lost 6 bases, and 2 bases stayed unmatched. The CDR3 is made up of 16 amino acids. From germline, CDR1 is SGHTA and CDR2 FQGNSA.

V gene TRBV7-6 combines with J gene TRBJ2-1, with D perhaps TRBD2 (5 bases). With 1 base removed from V and 0 bases from J, the gap between germline ends came to 10 bases. The germline CDR1 and CDR2 sequences are SGHVS and FNYEAQ. The CDR3 runs 16 residues. In DNA form, the CDR3 reads TGTGCCAGCAGCTTAGGTCCCGGGAACTCCTACAATGAGCAGTTCTTC. It encodes CASSLGPGNSYNEQFF.

The chain uses TRBV7-9 and TRBJ1-1; D is uncertain. CDR1 and CDR2 from the germline V gene are SEHNR and FQNEAQ (reference sequence). The CDR3 is made up of 14 amino acids. V was cut by 5 bases and J by 1 base, with 11 bases left in between. The CDR3 loop is CASSPPNRNTEAFF. The CDR3 DNA reads as TGTGCCAGCAGCCCCCCGAACAGGAACACTGAAGCTTTCTTT. Based on the CDR3 plus reference TRBV7-9 and TRBJ1-1, the full variable domain is DTGVSQNPRHKITKRGQNVTFRCDPISEHNRLYWYRQTLGQGPEFLTYFQNEAQLEKSRLLSDRFSAERPKGSFSTLEIQRTEQGDSAMYLCASSPPNRNTEAFFGQGTRLTVV.

The V call is TRBV5-8, the J call TRBJ2-7; TRBD1 might be the D (5 bases). In germline, CDR1 is SGHTS, CDR2 YDEGEE. The CDR3 runs 12 residues. The ends were cut back, 1 base at V and 5 bases at J, with 7 bases in the middle. The CDR3 sequence is CASSLTRDEQYF. CDR3 sequence (DNA): TGTGCCAGCAGCTTGACCAGGGACGAGCAGTACTTC.

CDR3 coding DNA: TGTGCCAGCAGTCCTTGGACTAGCTCCTACGAGCAGTACTTC. Translated: CASSPWTSSYEQYF. The V and J genes are TRBV6-5 and TRBJ2-7, with 7 bases matching TRBD2. Germline-derived CDR1 and CDR2 are MNHEY and SVGAGI. The V segment lost 5 bases and the J segment 0 bases; nucleotides outside the gene matches: 4. The length of the CDR3 is 14 residues.

The rearrangement joins TRBV27 to TRBJ1-4; D is perhaps TRBD1 (5 bases). The V end was cut by 5 bases, the J end by 5 bases, with 9 bases between. CDR1 MNHEY and CDR2 SMNVEV come from the germline V gene (reference sequence). This CDR3 is 13 amino acids long. The CDR3: CASSRRQNEKLFF. The CDR3 DNA follows: TGTGCCAGCAGTCGCAGACAGAATGAAAAACTGTTTTTT.

The genes are TRBV11-2 and TRBJ2-1; 7 bases are a match to TRBD1. This CDR3 spans 18 amino acids. Per the germline V gene, CDR1 is SGHAT and CDR2 is FQNNGV. Losses at the gene ends were 5 bases for V and 0 bases for J; bases not matched to a gene: 13. CDR3 residues: CASSPIMGRDSSYNEQFF. The DNA for the CDR3 is TGTGCCAGCAGCCCGATTATGGGAAGGGACAGCTCCTACAATGAGCAGTTCTTC.

There are a few counts of this clone. The chain recombines TRBV2 with TRBJ2-3, with a weak D call TRBD1 (6 bases). V was trimmed by 5 bases and J by 0 bases, leaving 9 bases between them. The CDR3 extends over 14 amino acids. Germline V CDR1 and CDR2: SNHLY, FYNNEI. The CDR3 region has the DNA TGTGCCAGCAGTAGGGACACTAGCACAGATACGCAGTATTTT. It is translated as CASSRDTSTDTQYF.

The chain carries TRBV5-1 and TRBJ2-1, with 8 bases that match TRBD2. The CDR3 has 15 amino acids. Germline V lookup: CDR1 SGHRS, CDR2 YFSETQ. Trimming removed 4 bases from V and 3 bases from J; junction bases left unmatched: 6. The CDR3 region has the DNA TGCGCCAGCAGCCCCCCGACTAGCGACTACAATGAGCAGTTCTTC. Translation gives CASSPPTSDYNEQFF.

This clone was observed once. The DNA of the CDR3 is TGCGCCAGCCTCCAACCCGAGGGGGACACAGATACGCAGTATTTT. Translated: CASLQPEGDTDTQYF. The chain uses TRBV10-2 and TRBJ2-3; tentative D call: TRBD1 (6 bases). The germline V gene encodes CDR1 WSHSY and CDR2 SAAADI. This CDR3 comprises 15 residues. The V end lost 8 bases, the J end lost 2 bases, and 17 bases lay between the germline ends.

This clone was observed a few times. The rearrangement links TRBV19 to TRBJ2-7; 8 bases are shared with TRBD2. Trimming removed 6 bases from V and 1 base from J; junction bases left unmatched: 11. From germline, CDR1 is LNHDA and CDR2 SQIVND (reference sequence). This CDR3 comprises 16 residues. As DNA, the CDR3 is TGTGCCAGTAGGAGATCGAGCGGGAGTGGGTCCTACGAGCAGTACTTC. Protein sequence: CASRRSSGSGSYEQYF.

The chain uses TRBV13 and TRBJ2-7; 11 bases are a match to TRBD2. Germline-derived CDR1 and CDR2 are PRHDT and FYEKMQ (reference sequence). After removal of 2 bases from V and 9 bases from J, the junction contained 9 bases not matched to a gene. There are 15 residues in the CDR3. CDR3 DNA: TGTGCCAGCAGCTTAACTAGCGGGGGAGCTTTGGGGCAGTACTTC. It codes for CASSLTSGGALGQYF.

The rearrangement uses TRBV3-1 (or the pseudogene TRBV3-2) and TRBJ2-7; the match to TRBD2 covers 10 bases. Trimming removed 4 bases from V and 3 bases from J; junction bases left unmatched: 3. CDR3 length equals 14 residues. Germline-derived CDR1 and CDR2 are LGHDT and YNNKEL (reference sequence). The chain's CDR3 is CASSLTSGIYEQYF. The CDR3 DNA sequence: TGTGCCAGCAGCCTCACTAGCGGGATCTACGAGCAGTACTTC.

This chain uses TRBV11-2 with TRBJ2-7; perhaps TRBD2 as D (6 bases). In germline, CDR1 is SGHAT, CDR2 FQNNGV. This CDR3 has 16 residues. V gave up 0 bases and J gave up 3 bases, with 15 bases separating them. The chain's CDR3 is CASSLDQGGTNYEQYF. The DNA of the CDR3 is TGTGCCAGCAGCTTAGATCAGGGCGGGACGAACTACGAGCAGTACTTC.

The J gene is TRBJ1-5, the V gene TRBV5-6, with D perhaps TRBD1 (6 bases). The CDR3 sequence is 16 residues long. The V and J ends lost 2 bases and 4 bases respectively, with 16 bases between them. CDR1 SGHDT and CDR2 YYEEEE come from the germline V gene. The CDR3 DNA reads TGTGCCAGCAGCTTTTTCCAAGACAGGCCGAATCAGCCCCAGCATTTT. It encodes CASSFFQDRPNQPQHF. Drawing the rest from reference TRBV5-6 and TRBJ1-5, the complete variable domain is DAGVTQSPTHLIKTRGQQVTLRCSPKSGHDTVSWYQQALGQGPQFIFQYYEEEERQRGNFPDRFSGHQFPNYSSELNVNALLLGDSALYLCASSFFQDRPNQPQHFGDGTRLSIL.

The chain employs TRBV18 and TRBJ1-4; D remains ambiguous. V gave up 3 bases and J gave up 5 bases, with 16 bases separating them. Germline V lookup: CDR1 KGHSH, CDR2 LQKENI. The CDR3 sequence is 16 residues long. CDR3 sequence: CASSPIALLGNEKLFF. CDR3 DNA sequence: TGTGCCAGCTCACCTATCGCGCTCCTCGGGAATGAAAAACTGTTTTTT.

The rearrangement joins TRBV14 to TRBJ2-3, with D maybe TRBD2 (6 bases). Trimming took 1 base from V and 0 from J, leaving 17 bases between them. The CDR3 is 18 residues long. CDR1 and CDR2 from the germline V gene are SGHDN and FVKESK. CDR3 amino acids: CASSQGYQLSGSTDTQYF. Written as DNA, the CDR3 is TGTGCCAGCAGCCAAGGTTATCAGCTTAGCGGTAGCACAGATACGCAGTATTTT.

The genes are TRBV3-1 (or the pseudogene TRBV3-2) and TRBJ2-7, with D possibly being TRBD2 (6 bases). Deletions cut 5 bases from V and 7 bases from J, with 15 bases between. Per germline, CDR1 LGHDT and CDR2 YNNKEL (reference sequence). This CDR3 comprises 13 residues. The CDR3 DNA reads TGTGCCAGCAGCTTCGGGGGAGCGTCTGAGCAGTACTTC. Translating gives CASSFGGASEQYF.

This sequence joins TRBV5-5 and TRBJ1-2; D not resolved. CDR3 length equals 13 residues. The V and J ends lost 4 bases and 0 bases respectively, with 7 bases between them. The V gene's germline CDR1 is SGHKS and CDR2 YYEKEE (reference sequence). The CDR3 loop is CASSTQTNYGYTF. Here the CDR3 DNA reads TGTGCCAGCAGCACACAGACTAACTATGGCTACACCTTC.

The V and J genes are TRBV27 and TRBJ2-7; 11 nucleotides line up with TRBD1. The CDR3 runs 16 residues. Germline V gives CDR1 MNHEY, CDR2 SMNVEV (reference sequence). V shed 4 bases, J shed 4 bases, and the junction held 9 bases outside the gene matches. The CDR3 spells CASSYSGTGGFYEQYF. The CDR3 nucleotides are TGTGCCAGCAGTTACTCCGGGACAGGGGGGTTTTACGAGCAGTACTTC.

The V and J genes are TRBV6-5 and TRBJ1-2; 8 bases align to TRBD1. With 4 bases clipped from V and 5 bases from J, the junction kept 6 bases outside the gene matches. The CDR3 runs 14 residues. Germline CDR1 MNHEY, CDR2 SVGAGI. CDR3 nucleotides: TGTGCCAGCAGTTCTCCGGGACAGGAATATGGCTACACCTTC. Translation: CASSSPGQEYGYTF.

The V gene is TRBV5-6, the J gene TRBJ2-7, with a tentative D call TRBD1 (6 bases). The CDR3 runs 12 residues. Looked up from germline, CDR1 is SGHDT and CDR2 is YYEEEE. V lost 3 bases and J 4 bases, leaving 8 bases between the germline ends. The CDR3 here is CASSYREYEQYF. Here the CDR3 DNA reads TGTGCCAGCAGCTACAGGGAATACGAGCAGTACTTC. The full variable domain, with the rest looked up from reference TRBV5-6 and TRBJ2-7, is DAGVTQSPTHLIKTRGQQVTLRCSPKSGHDTVSWYQQALGQGPQFIFQYYEEEERQRGNFPDRFSGHQFPNYSSELNVNALLLGDSALYLCASSYREYEQYFGPGTRLTVT.

The chain combines TRBV28 with TRBJ1-1; D unclear. Germline V gene data show CDR1 as MDHEN and CDR2 as SYDVKM. There are 15 residues in the CDR3. The V gene lost 3 bases and the J gene lost 1 base, with 12 bases spanning the gap. CDR3 region: CASSFLGSGNTEAFF. Here the CDR3 DNA reads TGTGCCAGCAGTTTTCTAGGTTCGGGGAACACTGAAGCTTTCTTT.

This rearrangement joins TRBV5-8 to TRBJ1-1, with 10 bases identical to TRBD1. The V gene's germline CDR1 is SGHTS and CDR2 YDEGEE. The CDR3 is made up of 18 amino acids. J was trimmed by 5 bases and V by 3 bases; bases with no gene match: 16. As DNA, the CDR3 is TGTGCCAGCAGCTCCCGGGACAGGGGATCGTTTTTGGGGACTGAAGCTTTCTTT. This sequence encodes CASSSRDRGSFLGTEAFF.

The chain joins TRBV28 to TRBJ2-3, with 9 positions matching TRBD2. CDR3 size: 16 residues. V gave up 3 bases and J gave up 3 bases; unmatched junction bases: 7. Germline V gene sequence: CDR1 MDHEN, CDR2 SYDVKM. CDR3 protein: CASSFDWREGTDTQYF. CDR3 coding DNA: TGTGCCAGCAGTTTCGATTGGCGGGAGGGGACAGATACGCAGTATTTT.

CDR3 residues: CASSELGVGYTF. The DNA for the CDR3 is TGTGCCAGCAGTGAACTAGGGGTAGGCTACACCTTC. V is TRBV6-1 and J is TRBJ1-2; TRBD1 is a possible D gene (5 bases). The CDR3 loop spans 12 amino acids. Germline assignment: CDR1 MNHNS and CDR2 SASEGT. Trimming removed 2 bases at V and 8 bases at J, with 9 bases between.

The J gene is TRBJ2-1, the V gene TRBV30; no clear D. V was clipped by 4 bases and J by 8 bases, with 12 bases between them. This CDR3 spans 12 amino acids. The germline CDR1 and CDR2 sequences are GTSNPN and SVGIG (reference sequence). In DNA, the CDR3 is TGTGCCTGGACGGGTGTTGGGTATGAGCAGTTCTTC. Residues: CAWTGVGYEQFF.

This chain uses TRBV5-1 with TRBJ1-4; a possible D gene is TRBD1 (6 bases). Germline-derived CDR1 and CDR2 are SGHRS and YFSETQ. This CDR3 has 14 residues. V was pared by 0 bases and J by 8 bases, with 11 bases between. The CDR3 loop reads CASSLVQGREKLFF. The CDR3 DNA reads as TGCGCCAGCAGCTTGGTACAGGGAAGGGAAAAACTGTTTTTT.